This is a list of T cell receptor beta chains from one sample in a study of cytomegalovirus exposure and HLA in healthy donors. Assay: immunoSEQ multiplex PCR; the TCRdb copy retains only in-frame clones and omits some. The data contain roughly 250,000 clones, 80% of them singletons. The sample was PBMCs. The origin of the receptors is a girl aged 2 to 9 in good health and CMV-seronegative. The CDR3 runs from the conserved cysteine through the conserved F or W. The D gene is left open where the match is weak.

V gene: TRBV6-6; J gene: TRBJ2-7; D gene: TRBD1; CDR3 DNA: TGTGCCAGCATTCAAACCCCCGGACAGGGAAACAAGGGGCAGTACTTC; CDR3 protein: CASIQTPGQGNKGQYF
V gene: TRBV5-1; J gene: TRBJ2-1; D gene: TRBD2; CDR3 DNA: TGCGCCAGCAGCTTGAATAGCGGGGGGGCGGTCTACAATGAGCAGTTCTTC; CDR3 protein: CASSLNSGGAVYNEQFF
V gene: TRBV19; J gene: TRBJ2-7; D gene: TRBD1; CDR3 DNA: TGTGCCAGTAGACCCACAGGGGGCGGCTCCTACGAGCAGTACTTC; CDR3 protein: CASRPTGGGSYEQYF
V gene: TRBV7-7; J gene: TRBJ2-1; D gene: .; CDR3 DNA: TGTGCCAGCAGCTTAAGGGTTGGAGGACTCCACAATGAGCAGTTCTTC; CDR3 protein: CASSLRVGGLHNEQFF
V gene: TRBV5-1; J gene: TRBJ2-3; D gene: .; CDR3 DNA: TGCGCCAGCAGCTCCGTTAGCGGCACAGATACGCAGTATTTT; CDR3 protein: CASSSVSGTDTQYF
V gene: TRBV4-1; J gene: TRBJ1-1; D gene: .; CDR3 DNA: TGCGCCAGCAGCGGGCAGGGGCTACATGGGAACACTGAAGCTTTCTTT; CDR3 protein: CASSGQGLHGNTEAFF
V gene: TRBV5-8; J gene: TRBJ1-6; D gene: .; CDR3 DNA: TGTGCCAGCAGCTTGTACGGTAATTCACCCCTCCACTTT; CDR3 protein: CASSLYGNSPLHF
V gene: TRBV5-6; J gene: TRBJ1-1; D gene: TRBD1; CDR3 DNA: TGTGCCAGCAGCTTGTGGGGGCCCAGGGGGGTAGCTTTCTTT; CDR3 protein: CASSLWGPRGVAFF
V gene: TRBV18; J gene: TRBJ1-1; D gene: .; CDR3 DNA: TGTGCCAGCTCACTGGTGAGCACTGAAGCTTTCTTT; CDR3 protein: CASSLVSTEAFF
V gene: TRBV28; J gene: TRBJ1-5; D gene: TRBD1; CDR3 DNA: TGTGCCAGCAGTAAAAGGACAGGGGGGCAGCCCCAGCATTTT; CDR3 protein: CASSKRTGGQPQHF